The next 4 T cell receptor beta chains were all read from a single sample in a study of blood T cell repertoires in COVID-19. Sequencing was performed with immunoSEQ multiplex PCR; in TCRdb, only in-frame clones are kept and a portion is missing. The table shows around 320,000 clones, with over 85% occurring only once. Source material: peripheral blood. The receptors shown here come from a woman between 25 and 40 years old with COVID-19, enrolled during active disease.

The chain employs TRBV6-5 and TRBJ1-1; no firm D call. V was trimmed by 2 bases and J by 8 bases, leaving 9 bases between them. The CDR3 is made up of 12 amino acids. Looked up from germline, CDR1 is MNHEY and CDR2 is SVGAGI. This CDR3 is CASSYVGEEAFF. CDR3 DNA: TGTGCCAGCAGTTACGTCGGGGAGGAAGCTTTCTTT.

The chain is built from TRBV4-1 and TRBJ1-1, with 7 bases aligning to TRBD1. This CDR3 has 15 amino acids. Germline loops: CDR1 MGHRA, CDR2 YSYEKL. The V gene end was trimmed by 2 bases and the J gene end by 6 bases; junction bases not matched to a gene: 9. The CDR3 region has the DNA TGCGCCAGCAGCCAACCCGGACAGGCTATCGCTGAAGCTTTCTTT. Protein: CASSQPGQAIAEAFF.

The V gene is TRBV29-1, the J gene TRBJ1-1; 11 bases are a match to TRBD1. V was clipped by 7 bases and J by 8 bases; unmatched bases: 3. The CDR3 loop spans 11 amino acids. Germline values: CDR1 SQVTM, CDR2 ANQGSEA. The CDR3 DNA reads as TGCAGCGCTTGGACAGGGGGCGAAGCTTTCTTT. Translation: CSAWTGGEAFF.

V is TRBV6-2 or TRBV6-3 and J is TRBJ1-5; no definite D call. Looked up from germline, CDR1 is MNHEY and CDR2 is SVGEGT. The CDR3 consists of 12 residues. The V end was cut by 5 bases, the J end by 3 bases, with 5 bases between. CDR3 sequence reads: CASSLPNQPQHF. As DNA, the CDR3 is TGTGCCAGCAGTCTCCCCAATCAGCCCCAGCATTTT.